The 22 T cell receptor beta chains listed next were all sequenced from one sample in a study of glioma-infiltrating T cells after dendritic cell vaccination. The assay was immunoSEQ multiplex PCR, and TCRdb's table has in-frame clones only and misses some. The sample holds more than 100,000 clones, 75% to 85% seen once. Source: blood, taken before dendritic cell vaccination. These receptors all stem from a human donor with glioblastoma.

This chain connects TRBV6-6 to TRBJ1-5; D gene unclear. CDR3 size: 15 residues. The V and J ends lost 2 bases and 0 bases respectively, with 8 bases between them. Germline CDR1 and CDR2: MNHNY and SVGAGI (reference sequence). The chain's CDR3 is CASSYRADSNQPQHF. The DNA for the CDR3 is TGTGCCAGCAGTTACCGTGCAGATAGCAATCAGCCCCAGCATTTT.

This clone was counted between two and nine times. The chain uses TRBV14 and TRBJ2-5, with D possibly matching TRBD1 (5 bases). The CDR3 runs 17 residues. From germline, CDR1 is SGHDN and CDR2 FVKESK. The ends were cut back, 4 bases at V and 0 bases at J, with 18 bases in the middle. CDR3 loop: CASSRIIPTADQETQYF. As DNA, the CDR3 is TGTGCCAGCAGCCGCATTATACCGACAGCCGACCAAGAGACCCAGTACTTC.

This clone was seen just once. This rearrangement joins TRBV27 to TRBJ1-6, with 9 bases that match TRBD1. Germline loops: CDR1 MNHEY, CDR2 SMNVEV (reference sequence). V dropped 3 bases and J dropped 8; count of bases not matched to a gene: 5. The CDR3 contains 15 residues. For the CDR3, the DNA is TGTGCCAGCAGTTTCCGGGACAGGGAGGATTCACCCCTCCACTTT. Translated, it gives CASSFRDREDSPLHF.

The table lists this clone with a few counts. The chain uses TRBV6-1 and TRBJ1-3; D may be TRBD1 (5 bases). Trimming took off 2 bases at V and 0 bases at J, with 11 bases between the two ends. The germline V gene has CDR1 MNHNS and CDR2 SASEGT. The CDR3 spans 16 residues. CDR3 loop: CASSEQARGSGNTIYF. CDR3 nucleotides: TGTGCCAGCAGTGAACAGGCTAGGGGCTCTGGAAACACCATATATTTT.

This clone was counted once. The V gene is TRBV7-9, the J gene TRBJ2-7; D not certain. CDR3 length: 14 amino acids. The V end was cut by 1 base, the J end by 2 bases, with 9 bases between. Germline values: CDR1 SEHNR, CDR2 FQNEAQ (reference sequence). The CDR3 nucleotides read TGTGCCAGCAGCTTAGGGTCACAAACCTACGAGCAGTACTTC. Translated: CASSLGSQTYEQYF.

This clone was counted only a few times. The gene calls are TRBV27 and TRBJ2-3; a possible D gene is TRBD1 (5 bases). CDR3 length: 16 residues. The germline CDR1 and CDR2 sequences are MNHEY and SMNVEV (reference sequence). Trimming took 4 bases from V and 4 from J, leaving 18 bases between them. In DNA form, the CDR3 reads TGTGCCAGCAGTTACCTCCTAGGGGAATCGGCAGATACGCAGTATTTT. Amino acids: CASSYLLGESADTQYF.

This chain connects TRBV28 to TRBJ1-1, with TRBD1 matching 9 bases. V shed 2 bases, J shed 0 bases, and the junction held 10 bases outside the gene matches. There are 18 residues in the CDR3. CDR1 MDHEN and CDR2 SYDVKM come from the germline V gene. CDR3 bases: TGTGCCAGCAGTTTACGGGGGACAGGGAGAAATATGAACACTGAAGCTTTCTTT. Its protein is CASSLRGTGRNMNTEAFF.

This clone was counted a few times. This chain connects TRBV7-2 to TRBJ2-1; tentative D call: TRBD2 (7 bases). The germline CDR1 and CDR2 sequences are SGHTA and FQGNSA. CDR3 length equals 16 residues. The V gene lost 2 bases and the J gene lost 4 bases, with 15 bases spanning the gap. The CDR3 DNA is TGTGCCAGCAGCTTAAGGGGGGGGCTAAAATACAATGAGCAGTTCTTC. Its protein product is CASSLRGGLKYNEQFF.

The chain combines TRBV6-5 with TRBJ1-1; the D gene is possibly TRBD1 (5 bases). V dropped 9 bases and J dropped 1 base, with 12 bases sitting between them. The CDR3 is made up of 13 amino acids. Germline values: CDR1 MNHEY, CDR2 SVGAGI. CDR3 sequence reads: CASSRVWNTEAFF. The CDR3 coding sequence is TGTGCCAGTTCCAGGGTGTGGAACACTGAAGCTTTCTTT.

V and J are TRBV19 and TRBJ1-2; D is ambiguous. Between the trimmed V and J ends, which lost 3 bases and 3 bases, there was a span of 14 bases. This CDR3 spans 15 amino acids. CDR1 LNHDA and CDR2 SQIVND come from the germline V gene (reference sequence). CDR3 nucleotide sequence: TGTGCCAGTAGTATTTTGGCAAGTGGTGACTATGGCTACACCTTC. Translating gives CASSILASGDYGYTF.

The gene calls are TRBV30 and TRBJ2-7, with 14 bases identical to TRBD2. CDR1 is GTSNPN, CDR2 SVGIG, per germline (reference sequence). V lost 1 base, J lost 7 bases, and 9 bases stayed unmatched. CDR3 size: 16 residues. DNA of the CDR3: TGTGCCTGGAGTGACGCCCGGACTAGCGGGGGGTGGGAGCAGTACTTC. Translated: CAWSDARTSGGWEQYF.

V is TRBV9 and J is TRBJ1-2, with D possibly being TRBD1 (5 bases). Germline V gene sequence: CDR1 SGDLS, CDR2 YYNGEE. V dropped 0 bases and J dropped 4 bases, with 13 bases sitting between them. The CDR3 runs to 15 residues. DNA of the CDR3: TGTGCCAGCAGCGTAGCGCCTCACAGGAGCTATGGCTACACCTTC. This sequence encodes CASSVAPHRSYGYTF.

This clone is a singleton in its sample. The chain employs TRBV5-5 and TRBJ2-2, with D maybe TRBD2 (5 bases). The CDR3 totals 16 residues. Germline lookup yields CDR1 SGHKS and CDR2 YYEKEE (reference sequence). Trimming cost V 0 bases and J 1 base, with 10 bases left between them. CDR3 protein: CASSLGRTQNTGELFF. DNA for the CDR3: TGTGCCAGCAGCTTGGGGCGGACTCAGAACACCGGGGAGCTGTTTTTT.

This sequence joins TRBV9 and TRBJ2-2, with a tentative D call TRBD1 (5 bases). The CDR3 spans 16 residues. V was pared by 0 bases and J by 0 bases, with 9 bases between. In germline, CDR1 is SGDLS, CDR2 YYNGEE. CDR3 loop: CASSVVTGANTGELFF. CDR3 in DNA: TGTGCCAGCAGCGTAGTCACAGGCGCGAACACCGGGGAGCTGTTTTTT.

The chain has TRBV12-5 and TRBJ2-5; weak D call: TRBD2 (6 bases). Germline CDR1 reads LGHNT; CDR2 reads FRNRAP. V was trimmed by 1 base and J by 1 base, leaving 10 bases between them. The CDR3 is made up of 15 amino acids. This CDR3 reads CASGLGGTFQETQYF. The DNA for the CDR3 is TGTGCTAGTGGTTTGGGGGGGACTTTCCAAGAGACCCAGTACTTC.

This chain's CDR3 is CASGTGIVTEAFF. In DNA form, the CDR3 reads TGTGCCAGCGGGACAGGGATTGTCACTGAAGCTTTCTTT. The chain carries TRBV6-1 and TRBJ1-1; 9 bases line up with TRBD1. Germline-derived CDR1 and CDR2 are MNHNS and SASEGT. Germline trimming cut 8 bases from V and 4 bases from J; bases unmatched to any gene: 5. This CDR3 is built from 13 residues.

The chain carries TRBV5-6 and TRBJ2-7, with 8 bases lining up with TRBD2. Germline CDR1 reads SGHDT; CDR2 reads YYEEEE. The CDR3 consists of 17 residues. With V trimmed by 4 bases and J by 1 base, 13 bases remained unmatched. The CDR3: CASSRGGLAGGSYEQYF. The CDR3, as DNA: TGTGCCAGCAGCCGAGGGGGTTTGGCGGGGGGTTCCTACGAGCAGTACTTC.

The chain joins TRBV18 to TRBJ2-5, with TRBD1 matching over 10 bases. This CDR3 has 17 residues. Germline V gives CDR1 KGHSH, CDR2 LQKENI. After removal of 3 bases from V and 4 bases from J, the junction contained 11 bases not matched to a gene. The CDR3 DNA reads TGTGCCAGCTCACCGACAGGGGGCAGGGATTTGGTAGAGACCCAGTACTTC. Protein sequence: CASSPTGGRDLVETQYF.

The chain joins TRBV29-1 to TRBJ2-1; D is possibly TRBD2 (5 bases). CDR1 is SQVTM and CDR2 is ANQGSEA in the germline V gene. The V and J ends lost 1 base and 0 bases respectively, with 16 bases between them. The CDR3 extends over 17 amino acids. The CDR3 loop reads CSVEVPPAVSSYNEQFF. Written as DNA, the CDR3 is TGCAGCGTTGAAGTCCCACCAGCGGTAAGCTCCTACAATGAGCAGTTCTTC.

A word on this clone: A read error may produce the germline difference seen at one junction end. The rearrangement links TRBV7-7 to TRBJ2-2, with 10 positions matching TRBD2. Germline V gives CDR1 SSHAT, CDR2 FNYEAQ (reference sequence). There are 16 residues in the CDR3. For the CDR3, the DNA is TGTGCTAGCAGCCATCGGACTAGCGGTTACACCGGGGAGCTGTTTTTT. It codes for CASSHRTSGYTGELFF.

CDR3 sequence: CASSTPTGVFPEAFF. The CDR3 DNA is TGTGCCAGCAGCACACCGACAGGAGTATTCCCTGAAGCTTTCTTT. V gene TRBV7-9 combines with J gene TRBJ1-1, with D maybe TRBD1 (6 bases). The germline V and J ends were trimmed by 5 bases and 6 bases, with 19 bases remaining between them. The germline gives CDR1 SEHNR, CDR2 FQNEAQ (reference sequence). This CDR3 region has 15 residues.

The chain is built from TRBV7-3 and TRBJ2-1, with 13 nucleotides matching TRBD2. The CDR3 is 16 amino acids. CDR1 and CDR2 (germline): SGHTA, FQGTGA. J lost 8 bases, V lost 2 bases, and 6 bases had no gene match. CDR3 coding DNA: TGTGCCAGCAGCTTAGAGACTAGCGGGGGGAGGGATGAGCAGTTCTTC. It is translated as CASSLETSGGRDEQFF.